This TCR beta chain originates from a study of beta chain features in type 1 diabetes. After removal of 6 bases from V and 5 bases from J, the junction contained 12 bases not matched to a gene. This CDR3 region has 15 residues. Germline V lookup: CDR1 ENHRY, CDR2 SYGVKD. Remarks on this clone: The target antigen is unknown.

Study-wide results and limits: Type 1 diabetes patients showed a moderate but significant shortening of TCRB CDR3s in all four CD4+ subsets.

The study reverse transcribed the entire isolated RNA, so it sequenced expressed TCRB transcripts. Repertoires were generated with immunoSEQ multiplex PCR, while TCRdb's copy carries only in-frame clones and drops some. Of around 300,000 clones in the sample, about 15% are singletons; the top ten hold about 0.014%. Sorting that relied on CD45RO/CCR7/CD25/CD127/CD95/CD27 yielded CD4+ naive, central memory, regulatory and stem cell-like memory cells. The rearrangement links TRBV10-3 to TRBJ2-7; TRBD1 aligns across 8 bases. Source material: naive CD4+ T cells from blood. The sequence was collected from a man aged 18 to 30 with type 1 diabetes. In DNA form, the CDR3 reads TGTGCCATCAGGCCCAGAGCGACAGGGGACCACGAGCAGTACTTC. Protein sequence: CAIRPRATGDHEQYF.